A single sample gave rise to the 12 T cell receptor beta chains below, sequenced in a study of beta chain features in type 1 diabetes. Study observations and caveats: TCRB CDR3s from Type 1 diabetes patients were moderately but significantly shorter in all four CD4+ subsets.

These TCRs are of unknown antigen specificity. The isolated RNA, all of it, was reverse transcribed, so expressed TCRB transcripts were what got sequenced. TCRdb keeps only in-frame clones here, not all; method: immunoSEQ multiplex PCR. The table includes about 47,000 clones, about 48% detected once. Sequencing was done on a sample of stem cell memory CD4+ T cells from blood. The receptors here all came from a man aged 30-40 years with type 1 diabetes.

This clone was counted between two and nine times. V is TRBV7-2 and J is TRBJ1-5, with 8 bases identical to TRBD1. This CDR3 comprises 15 residues. CDR1 is SGHTA and CDR2 is FQGNSA in the germline V gene. Unmatched junction bases numbered 4, after V lost 2 bases and J lost 4 bases. In DNA, the CDR3 is TGTGCCAGCAGCTTACGACAGGGGATTAATCAGCCCCAGCATTTT. Protein: CASSLRQGINQPQHF.

This clone was seen more than once but under ten times. The chain uses TRBV4-3 and TRBJ2-2; 9 bases align to TRBD1. Germline V gene sequence: CDR1 LGHNA, CDR2 YSLEER. This CDR3 spans 17 amino acids. V dropped 1 base and J dropped 9; count of bases not matched to a gene: 12. In nucleotides, the CDR3 is TGCGCCAGCAGCCAAGGGCCCCCGGGACAGGGATCCCGGGAGCTGTTTTTT. Its protein is CASSQGPPGQGSRELFF.

J is TRBJ2-1 and V is TRBV9; TRBD2 agrees at 13 bases. The germline V gene encodes CDR1 SGDLS and CDR2 YYNGEE. This CDR3 is built from 16 residues. The V gene end was trimmed by 4 bases and the J gene end by 9 bases; junction bases not matched to a gene: 10. CDR3 residues: CASSPGTSGMKGEQFF. The CDR3 coding sequence is TGTGCCAGCAGCCCAGGGACTAGCGGGATGAAGGGTGAGCAGTTCTTC.

This clone was counted only a few times. The CDR3 is CASSSIGTGNEQFF. CDR3 nucleotide sequence: TGTGCCAGCAGTTCAATCGGGACAGGCAATGAGCAGTTCTTC. The rearrangement uses TRBV6-6 and TRBJ2-1; TRBD1 agrees at 8 bases. CDR3 length: 14 residues. J was trimmed by 6 bases and V by 4 bases; bases with no gene match: 5. Germline CDR1 reads MNHNY; CDR2 reads SVGAGI (reference sequence).

V and J are TRBV7-9 and TRBJ2-5; 14 nucleotides line up with TRBD2. Germline V gives CDR1 SEHNR, CDR2 FQNEAQ (reference sequence). J lost 5 bases, V lost 8 bases, and 7 bases had no gene match. The CDR3 is 15 amino acids. The DNA for the CDR3 is TGTGCCAGCTCGATGACTAGCGGGAGGGCGGAGACCCAGTACTTC. Its protein product is CASSMTSGRAETQYF. The full variable domain, rest sourced from reference TRBV7-9 and TRBJ2-5, is DTGVSQNPRHKITKRGQNVTFRCDPISEHNRLYWYRQTLGQGPEFLTYFQNEAQLEKSRLLSDRFSAERPKGSFSTLEIQRTEQGDSAMYLCASSMTSGRAETQYFGPGTRLLVL.

The chain has TRBV5-1 and TRBJ1-4, with 9 positions matching TRBD1. Trimming at V came to 4 bases and at J to 8 bases, leaving 15 bases not matched to a gene. The length of the CDR3 is 17 residues. Germline V CDR1 and CDR2: SGHRS, YFSETQ. CDR3 sequence reads: CASSAGTGSGVKEKLFF. DNA of the CDR3: TGCGCCAGCAGCGCGGGGACAGGGTCAGGAGTAAAGGAAAAACTGTTTTTT.

This clone was counted between two and nine times. This chain links TRBV7-2 with TRBJ2-3, with a tentative D call TRBD2 (5 bases). Trimming left V 11 bases short and J 4 bases short, with 16 bases between. Germline V lookup: CDR1 SGHTA, CDR2 FQGNSA. This CDR3 comprises 13 residues. CDR3 nucleotide sequence: TGTGCCGACGGGATAGGGATTTCAGATACGCAGTATTTT. Encoded protein: CADGIGISDTQYF.

The chain employs TRBV15 and TRBJ1-2, with D perhaps matching TRBD1 (6 bases). The CDR3 is 16 amino acids. Germline assignment: CDR1 LNHNV and CDR2 YYDKDF (reference sequence). The V and J ends lost 2 bases and 8 bases respectively, with 21 bases between them. The CDR3 here is CATSRMGAEAVRGYTF. The CDR3, as DNA: TGTGCCACCAGCAGAATGGGGGCAGAGGCCGTCAGAGGCTACACCTTC.

The CDR3 nucleotides are TGTGCCAGCAGCTCCACAACACACCTAGCCAAAAACATTCAGTACTTC. Translated: CASSSTTHLAKNIQYF. The V call is TRBV7-9, the J call TRBJ2-4, with D hard to call. V was pared by 4 bases and J by 0 bases, with 13 bases between. The CDR3 is 16 amino acids. Germline assignment: CDR1 SEHNR and CDR2 FQNEAQ (reference sequence).

The chain employs TRBV28 and TRBJ2-3; 7 positions match TRBD1. CDR3 size: 18 residues. Germline lookup yields CDR1 MDHEN and CDR2 SYDVKM. The V gene end was trimmed by 3 bases and the J gene end by 0 bases; junction bases not matched to a gene: 12. As DNA, the CDR3 is TGTGCCAGCAGTTTTGTCGGACAGGCAGGAACTAGCACAGATACGCAGTATTTT. It translates to CASSFVGQAGTSTDTQYF.

The chain recombines TRBV18 with TRBJ1-5, with D hard to call. V was shortened by 4 bases and J by 3 bases, with 7 bases between the two germline ends. There are 13 residues in the CDR3. Germline CDR1 is KGHSH and CDR2 is LQKENI. DNA for the CDR3: TGTGCCAGCTCACGGGCCTCCAATCAGCCCCAGCATTTT. It codes for CASSRASNQPQHF.

The chain carries TRBV28 and TRBJ2-1, with a weak D call TRBD2 (6 bases). The V end lost 5 bases, the J end lost 8 bases, and 22 bases lay between the germline ends. The CDR3 runs to 16 residues. The germline gives CDR1 MDHEN, CDR2 SYDVKM. CDR3 sequence: CASSDGGAGIGYEQFF. CDR3 nucleotide sequence: TGTGCCAGCAGTGACGGGGGAGCGGGTATTGGCTATGAGCAGTTCTTC.